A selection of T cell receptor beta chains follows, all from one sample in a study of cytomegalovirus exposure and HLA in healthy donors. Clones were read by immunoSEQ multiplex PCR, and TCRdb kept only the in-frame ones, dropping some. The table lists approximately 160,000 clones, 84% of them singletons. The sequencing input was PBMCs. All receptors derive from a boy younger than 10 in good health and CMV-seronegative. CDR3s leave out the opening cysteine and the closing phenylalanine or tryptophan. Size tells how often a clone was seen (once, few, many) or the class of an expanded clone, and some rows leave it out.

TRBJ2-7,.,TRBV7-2,ASSSGVGGRYYEQY
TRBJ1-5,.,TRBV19,ASNREGGLQPQH
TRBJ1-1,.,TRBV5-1,ASSLDGQGATEAF
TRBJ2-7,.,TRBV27,ASSLTGSSYEQY
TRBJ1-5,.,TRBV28,ASSFIRTGAQH
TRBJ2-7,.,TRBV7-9,ASGRETYEQY
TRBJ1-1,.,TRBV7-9,ASSLDGARNTEAF
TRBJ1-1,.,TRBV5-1,ASSFDRGNTEAF
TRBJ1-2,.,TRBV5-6,ASSLLRVRGYT
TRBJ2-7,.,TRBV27,ASSHILAGGYEQY
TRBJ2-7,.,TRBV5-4,ASSLVVSGTYEQY
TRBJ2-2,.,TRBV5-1,ASSSPMGGTNTGELF
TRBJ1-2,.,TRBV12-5,ASGLRTAGSGYT
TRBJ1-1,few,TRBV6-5,ASTRTGPGTEAF
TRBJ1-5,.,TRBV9,ASSGTQGPQH
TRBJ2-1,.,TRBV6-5,ASSELAGGNEQF
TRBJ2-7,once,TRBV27,ASSLTGLAGSSYEQY
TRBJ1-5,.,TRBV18,ASSLIVGQGGQPQH
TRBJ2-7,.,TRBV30,AWDSSYEQY
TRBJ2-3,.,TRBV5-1,ASSLAGTSRSSGSVAQY
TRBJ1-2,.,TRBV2,ASSGRSVSTAYGYT
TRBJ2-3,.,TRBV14,ASSPLAGGPGEDTQY
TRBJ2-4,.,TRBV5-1,ASSLVPFSPSGDKNIQY
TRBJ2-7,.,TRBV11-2,ASIAGVGYEQY
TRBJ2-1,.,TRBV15,ATSSRTSGGNEQF
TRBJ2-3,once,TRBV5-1,ASSRYSGTPSTDTQY
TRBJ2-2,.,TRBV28,ASSLSGEGNTGELF
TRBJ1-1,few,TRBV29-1,SVEGGQNTEAF
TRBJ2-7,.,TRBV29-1,SVEGLAGDNEQY